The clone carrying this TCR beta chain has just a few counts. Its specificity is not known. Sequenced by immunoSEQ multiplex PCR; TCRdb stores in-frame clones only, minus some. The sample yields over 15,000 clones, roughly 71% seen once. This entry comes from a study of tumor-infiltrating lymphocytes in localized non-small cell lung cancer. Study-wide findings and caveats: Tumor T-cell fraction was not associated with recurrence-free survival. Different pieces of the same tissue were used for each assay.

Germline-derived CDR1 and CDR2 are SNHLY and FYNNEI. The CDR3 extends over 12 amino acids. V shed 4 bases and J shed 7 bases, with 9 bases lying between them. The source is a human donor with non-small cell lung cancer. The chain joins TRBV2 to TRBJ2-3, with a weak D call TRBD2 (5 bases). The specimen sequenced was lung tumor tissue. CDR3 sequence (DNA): TGTGCCAGCAGTGGTTCGGGGTATACGCAGTATTTT. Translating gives CASSGSGYTQYF.